A selection of T cell receptor beta chains follows, all from one sample in a study of memory B cells and T cells in multiple sclerosis. For these TCRs, the target antigens are not known. The assay was immunoSEQ multiplex PCR, and TCRdb's table has in-frame clones only and misses some. The sample carries roughly 45,000 clones, over 75% recorded once. Sequences were obtained from PBMCs from blood kept in culture. Receptors were obtained from a human donor with multiple sclerosis. CDR3s include the opening cysteine and the closing phenylalanine or tryptophan. The D gene is left open where the match is weak. Clone size, where shown, is once, few, many, or a class for clones that have expanded.

d_call	v_call	j_call	clone_size	cdr3_nt	cdr3_aa
-	TRBV6-6	TRBJ1-6	few	TGTGCCAGCAGTGGTCCCCGGGGAAGGGGATCACCCCTCCACTTT	CASSGPRGRGSPLHF
-	TRBV5-5	TRBJ1-1	-	TGTGCCAGCAGCTTTAGGTGGAACACTGAAGCTTTCTTT	CASSFRWNTEAFF
-	TRBV28	TRBJ2-5	-	TGTGCCAGCAGAGGGTGGGGACCCCAAGAGACCCAGTACTTC	CASRGWGPQETQYF
-	TRBV5-8	TRBJ2-3	-	TGTGCCAGCAGCCCTACGGCGAGTGGAGGGACAGATACGCAGTATTTT	CASSPTASGGTDTQYF
-	TRBV7-6	TRBJ2-5	-	TGTGCCAGCAGCTTAGAATGGAGGGGCGGGACAAGCCAAGAGACCCAGTACTTC	CASSLEWRGGTSQETQYF
-	TRBV28	TRBJ1-1	-	TGTGCCAGCAGAGATTACGGAGCTGAAGCTTTCTTT	CASRDYGAEAFF
-	TRBV11-2	TRBJ1-5	-	TGTGCCAGCAGCTTTTATAGCAATCAGCCCCAGCATTTT	CASSFYSNQPQHF
-	TRBV28	TRBJ2-7	-	TGTGCCAGCAGTTTAGGTCCCACTCGCGAGCAGTACTTC	CASSLGPTREQYF
-	TRBV9	TRBJ2-2	-	TGTGCCAGCAGCGTAGCGGGGCCAACCGGGGAGCTGTTTTTT	CASSVAGPTGELFF
-	TRBV7-2	TRBJ2-1	-	TGTGCCAGCAGCTTGGGGGTGAGCTCCTACAATGAGCAGTTCTTC	CASSLGVSSYNEQFF
-	TRBV28	TRBJ2-1	once	TGTGCCAGCAGTCCGTCAGGGGCGCGACTCGCGGGGGCATCCTACAATGAGCAGTTCTTC	CASSPSGARLAGASYNEQFF
-	TRBV7-2	TRBJ1-6	-	TGTGCCAGCAGCTTAGGGGGTCAGGGAGGTTCACCCCTCCACTTT	CASSLGGQGGSPLHF
TRBD2	TRBV5-1	TRBJ2-3	once	TGCGCCAGCAGCTTGGGAGCGGGGGACACAGATACGCAGTATTTT	CASSLGAGDTDTQYF
-	TRBV30	TRBJ1-5	-	TGTGCCTGGAGTTCCAGCCATCAGCCCCAGCATTTT	CAWSSSHQPQHF
-	TRBV5-1	TRBJ2-2	-	TGCGCCAGCAGCTTGACTAGCATCGGGGAGCTGTTTTTT	CASSLTSIGELFF
-	TRBV6-6	TRBJ2-7	once	TGTGCCAGCAGACCAAGTGGGGGAGAAAGCTCCTACGAGCAGTACTTC	CASRPSGGESSYEQYF
-	TRBV18	TRBJ2-1	-	TGTGCCAGCTCACATCAAGGACAGAACTCCTACAATGAGCAGTTCTTC	CASSHQGQNSYNEQFF
-	TRBV5-1	TRBJ2-1	-	TGCGCCAGCACTGAGGGGAAATCCTACAATGAGCAGTTCTTC	CASTEGKSYNEQFF
-	TRBV15	TRBJ1-2	few	TGTGCCACCAGCAGAGAGGGCAGGGGATGGGGCTACACCTTC	CATSREGRGWGYTF
-	TRBV25-1	TRBJ1-3	-	TGTGCCAGCAGTGGGGGCGGTATCCGCAAGCCTGGAAACACCATATATTTT	CASSGGGIRKPGNTIYF
-	TRBV7-2	TRBJ2-7	-	TGTGCCAGCAGCTTAGTTCAGAACAGTCCGTACTTC	CASSLVQNSPYF
-	TRBV5-1	TRBJ2-2	-	TGCGCCAGCAGCTTGGGATCCCTCTCCGGGGAGCTGTTTTTT	CASSLGSLSGELFF
-	TRBV7-2	TRBJ1-5	-	TGTGCCAGCAGCTTAGAACATTATAGCAATCAGCCCCAGCATTTT	CASSLEHYSNQPQHF
-	TRBV7-9	TRBJ2-7	few	TGTGCCAGCAGTCAGATAGGGGGAGGCGAGCAGTACTTC	CASSQIGGGEQYF
-	TRBV30	TRBJ2-2	-	TGTGCCTGGAGTGTGACCAGCCTCGGGGAGCTGTTTTTT	CAWSVTSLGELFF
-	TRBV6-5	TRBJ1-1	-	TGTGCCAGCAGTGCGCAGGTTTTGAACACTGAAGCTTTCTTT	CASSAQVLNTEAFF
-	TRBV11-2	TRBJ2-7	-	TGTGCCAGCAGCTCCCGACTCACTGCCTACGAGCAGTACTTC	CASSSRLTAYEQYF
-	TRBV6-5	TRBJ1-3	-	TGTGCCAGCACTCGGACTCCAACTGGAAACACCATATATTTT	CASTRTPTGNTIYF
-	TRBV10-1	TRBJ1-1	-	TGCGCCAGCAGGCGATTCATGGACGACACTGAAGCTTTCTTT	CASRRFMDDTEAFF
TRBD1	TRBV7-9	TRBJ1-2	few	TGTGCCAGCAGCTCCCACAGGGGAGACTATGGCTACACCTTC	CASSSHRGDYGYTF
-	TRBV5-6	TRBJ2-5	-	TGTGCCAGCAGCTTGGAACGCCGCCAAGAGACCCAGTACTTC	CASSLERRQETQYF